What follows are 5 T cell receptor beta chains derived from one specimen sequenced in a study of T-cell memory formation after mild COVID-19. MiXCR, applied by TCRdb to the 5' RACE reads, yields one record per CDR3 protein. The table records roughly 380,000 distinct CDR3 sequences, around 27% of them present only once. What was sequenced was PBMCs or a T cell subset sorted from them (not recorded which). Source of these receptors: an adult woman who had mild COVID-19 (a few samples of this study predate the infection). Cell type and time point are not known.

The rearrangement uses TRBV3-1 and TRBJ1-1; D gene unclear. The V gene's germline CDR1 is LGHDT and CDR2 YNNKEL (reference sequence). V was clipped by 1 base and J by 1 base, with 7 bases between them. CDR3 length: 14 amino acids. The DNA for the CDR3 is TGTGCCAGCAGCCAAGGGAACAGGAACACTGAAGCTTTCTTT. Protein sequence: CASSQGNRNTEAFF.

This chain uses TRBV3-1 with TRBJ2-2; D not certain. CDR1 LGHDT and CDR2 YNNKEL come from the germline V gene (reference sequence). V was trimmed by 1 base and J by 7 bases, leaving 7 bases between them. The CDR3 has 13 amino acids. DNA of the CDR3: TGTGCCAGCAGCCAAGGCGGCGGCGGGGAGCTGTTTTTT. Protein product: CASSQGGGGELFF.

This clonotype was counted ten times or more. The rearrangement joins TRBV7-6 to TRBJ2-1; 10 bases fit TRBD1. V was pared by 4 bases and J by 3 bases, with 3 bases of the junction left unmatched. Germline V gives CDR1 SGHVS, CDR2 FNYEAQ. The CDR3 has 15 amino acids. The CDR3 DNA is TGTGCCAGCAGCTCCGGGACAGGGGACTACAATGAGCAGTTCTTC. As protein: CASSSGTGDYNEQFF.

This clonotype was counted a few times. The chain has TRBV20-1 and TRBJ1-2, with TRBD1 identical over 8 bases. This CDR3 region has 10 residues. In germline, CDR1 is DFQATT, CDR2 SNEGSKA (reference sequence). V was clipped by 6 bases and J by 13 bases; unmatched bases: 7. CDR3: CSALGQGGTF. The CDR3 DNA is TGCAGTGCCCTCGGACAGGGTGGCACCTTC.

In its sample, this clonotype was seen many times. The V gene is TRBV7-2, the J gene TRBJ2-3; D is undetermined. There are 12 residues in the CDR3. Looked up from germline, CDR1 is SGHTA and CDR2 is FQGNSA. The V end was cut by 5 bases, the J end by 2 bases, with 5 bases between. The CDR3 loop is CASSPDTDTQYF. The CDR3 DNA reads as TGTGCCAGCAGCCCCGACACAGATACGCAGTATTTT.